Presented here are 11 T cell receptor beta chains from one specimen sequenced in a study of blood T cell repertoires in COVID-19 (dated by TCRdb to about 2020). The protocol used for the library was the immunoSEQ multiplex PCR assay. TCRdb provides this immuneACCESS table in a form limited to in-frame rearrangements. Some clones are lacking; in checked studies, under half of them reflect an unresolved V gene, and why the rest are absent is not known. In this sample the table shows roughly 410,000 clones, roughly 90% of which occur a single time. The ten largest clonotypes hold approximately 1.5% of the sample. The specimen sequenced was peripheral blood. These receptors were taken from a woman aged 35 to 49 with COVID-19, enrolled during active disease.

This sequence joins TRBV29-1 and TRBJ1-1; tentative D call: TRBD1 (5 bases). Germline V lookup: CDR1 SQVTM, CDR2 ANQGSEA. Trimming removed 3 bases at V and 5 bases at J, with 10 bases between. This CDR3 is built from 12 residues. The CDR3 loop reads CSVEQGGTEAFF. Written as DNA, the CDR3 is TGCAGCGTTGAGCAGGGTGGGACTGAAGCTTTCTTT.

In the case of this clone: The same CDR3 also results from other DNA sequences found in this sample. The CDR3 sequence: CASSDDSSYEQYF. As DNA, the CDR3 is TGTGCCAGCAGTGACGACTCTTCCTACGAGCAGTACTTC. The rearrangement links TRBV2 to TRBJ2-7; no definite D call. Germline CDR1 is SNHLY and CDR2 is FYNNEI. Trimming stripped 3 bases from V and 1 base from J, with 7 bases between. This CDR3 is built from 13 residues.

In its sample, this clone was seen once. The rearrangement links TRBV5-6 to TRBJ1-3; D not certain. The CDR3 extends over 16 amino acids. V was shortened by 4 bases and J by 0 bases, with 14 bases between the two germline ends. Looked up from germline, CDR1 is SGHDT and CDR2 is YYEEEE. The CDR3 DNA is TGTGCCAGCAGCGGCCGGCGGGCCCTCTCTGGAAACACCATATATTTT. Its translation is CASSGRRALSGNTIYF.

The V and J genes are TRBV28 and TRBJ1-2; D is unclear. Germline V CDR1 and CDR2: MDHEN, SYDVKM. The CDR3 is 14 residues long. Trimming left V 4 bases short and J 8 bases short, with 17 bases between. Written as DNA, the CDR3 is TGTGCCAGCAGTTCCCCCAGAGTGACGGGGGGCTACACCTTC. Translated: CASSSPRVTGGYTF.

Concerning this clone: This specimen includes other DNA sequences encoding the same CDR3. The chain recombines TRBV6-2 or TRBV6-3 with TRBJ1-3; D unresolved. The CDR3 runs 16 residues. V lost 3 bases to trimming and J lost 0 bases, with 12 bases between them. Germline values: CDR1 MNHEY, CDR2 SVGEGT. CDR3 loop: CASSYLIGSSGNTIYF. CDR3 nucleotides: TGTGCCAGCAGTTATTTGATTGGGAGCTCTGGAAACACCATATATTTT.

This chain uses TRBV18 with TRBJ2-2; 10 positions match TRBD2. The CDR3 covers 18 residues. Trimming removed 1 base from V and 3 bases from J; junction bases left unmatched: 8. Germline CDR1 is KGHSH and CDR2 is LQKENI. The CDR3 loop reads CASSPRRLAGGDTGELFF. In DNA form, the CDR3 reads TGTGCCAGCTCACCACGCCGATTAGCGGGGGGCGACACCGGGGAGCTGTTTTTT.

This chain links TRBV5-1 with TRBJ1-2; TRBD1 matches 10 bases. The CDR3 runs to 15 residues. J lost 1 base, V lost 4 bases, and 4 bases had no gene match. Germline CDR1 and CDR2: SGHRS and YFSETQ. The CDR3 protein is CASSQGTGVNYGYTF. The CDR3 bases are TGCGCCAGCAGCCAAGGGACAGGGGTTAACTATGGCTACACCTTC.

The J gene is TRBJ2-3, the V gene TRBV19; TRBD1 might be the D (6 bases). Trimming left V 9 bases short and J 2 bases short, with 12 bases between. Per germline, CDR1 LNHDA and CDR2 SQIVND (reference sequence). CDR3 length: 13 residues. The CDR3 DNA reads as TGTGCCAGCCAGGGGCCCAACACAGATACGCAGTATTTT. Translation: CASQGPNTDTQYF.

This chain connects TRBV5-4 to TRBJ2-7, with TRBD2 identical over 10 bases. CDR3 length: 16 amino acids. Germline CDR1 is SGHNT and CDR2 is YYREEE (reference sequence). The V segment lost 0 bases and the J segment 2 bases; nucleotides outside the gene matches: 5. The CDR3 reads CASSLGGLARAYEQYF. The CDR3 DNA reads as TGTGCCAGCAGCTTGGGGGGACTAGCGCGGGCCTACGAGCAGTACTTC.

CDR3 region: CASRPFVGPNQPQHF. CDR3 sequence (DNA): TGTGCCAGCAGGCCCTTTGTGGGCCCTAATCAGCCCCAGCATTTT. The rearrangement uses TRBV6-5 and TRBJ1-5; no definite D call. Trimming stripped 6 bases from V and 4 bases from J, with 16 bases between. Germline V gives CDR1 MNHEY, CDR2 SVGAGI. This CDR3 is built from 15 residues.

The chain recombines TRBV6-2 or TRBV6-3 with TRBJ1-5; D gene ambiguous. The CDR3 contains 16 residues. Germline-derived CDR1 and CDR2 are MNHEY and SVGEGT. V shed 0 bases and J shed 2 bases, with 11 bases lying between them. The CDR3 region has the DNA TGTGCCAGCAGTTACTCGAAGCACGTCGGCAATCAGCCCCAGCATTTT. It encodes CASSYSKHVGNQPQHF.